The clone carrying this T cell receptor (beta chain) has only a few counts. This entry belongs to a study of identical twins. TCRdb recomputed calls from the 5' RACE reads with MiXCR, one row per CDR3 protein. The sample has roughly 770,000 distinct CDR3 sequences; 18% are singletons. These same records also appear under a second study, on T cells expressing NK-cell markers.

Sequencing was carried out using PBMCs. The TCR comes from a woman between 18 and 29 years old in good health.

In nucleotides, the CDR3 is TGTGCCAGCACCTCCTCAAGGACAGCTCTAGCCTACGAGCAGTACTTC. Translating gives CASTSSRTALAYEQYF. The chain is built from TRBV7-9 and TRBJ2-7, with D possibly being TRBD1 (6 bases). Trimming pared 7 bases from V and 2 bases from J, leaving 21 bases between. The germline V gene encodes CDR1 SEHNR and CDR2 FQNEAQ (reference sequence). This CDR3 has 16 amino acids.